This is a list of T cell receptor beta chains from one sample in a study of blood T cells in healthy people across ages. TCRdb reprocessed the 5' RACE reads via MiXCR and lists one record per CDR3 protein. The data show about 1.7 million distinct CDR3 sequences, 28% seen once. Specimen: blood. These receptors all stem from a woman aged 30 to 39 in good health. The CDR3 runs from the conserved cysteine through the conserved F or W. The order of the fields is J gene, V gene, CDR3 protein.

TRBJ2-1,TRBV5-1,CASSPTDRNYNEQFF
TRBJ2-3,TRBV7-2,CASSPWGPTTDTQYF
TRBJ2-7,TRBV5-1,CASSLEGQDNEQYF
-,TRBV12-3/TRBV12-4,CASSSGTGWCEQYF
TRBJ1-5,TRBV5-1,CASSLGGGEPQHF
TRBJ2-3,TRBV20-1,CSVQSAGRRASTDTQYF
TRBJ1-5,TRBV12-3/TRBV12-4,CASISGRGVRDQPQHF
TRBJ2-3,TRBV6-5,CASSYSRLPLSTDTQYF
TRBJ2-7,TRBV5-6,CASSEASGSKYEQYF
TRBJ2-1,TRBV27,CASSPRATYEQFF
TRBJ1-1,TRBV12-3/TRBV12-4,CATGLQGVNTEAFF